A single sample is the source of the 8 T cell receptor beta chains below, sequenced in a study of blood T cell repertoires in COVID-19 (TCRdb year 2020). Libraries were built with the immunoSEQ multiplex PCR assay. The table comes from immuneACCESS by way of TCRdb, which keeps in-frame sequences with V and J called. Part of the clones is missing from these tables; in studies checked, under half for an unresolved V gene and the rest for unknown reasons. Here the sample has about 180,000 clones; over 60% occur a single time. Roughly 28% of the sample is in the top ten clones. The source material was peripheral blood. These receptors were obtained from a woman aged 70-85 years with acute or convalescent COVID-19.

The rearrangement links TRBV27 to TRBJ1-1, with D hard to call. The ends were cut back, 2 bases at V and 10 bases at J, with 14 bases in the middle. This CDR3 contains 13 residues. Per germline, CDR1 MNHEY and CDR2 SMNVEV (reference sequence). The CDR3: CASSLGPKTGAFF. In nucleotides, the CDR3 is TGTGCCAGCAGTTTAGGTCCCAAAACCGGAGCTTTCTTT.

The V and J genes are TRBV7-8 and TRBJ2-7, with D tentatively TRBD2 (5 bases). CDR1 is SGHVS, CDR2 FQNEAQ, per germline. This CDR3 is built from 14 residues. The germline V and J ends were trimmed by 4 bases and 3 bases, with 13 bases remaining between them. The CDR3 protein is CASSSNARGYEQYF. CDR3 nucleotides: TGTGCCAGCAGCTCCAACGCCCGGGGCTACGAGCAGTACTTC.

Notes on this clone: Other DNA sequences within the sample encode an identical CDR3. The genes are TRBV7-6 and TRBJ1-3, with D possibly TRBD1 on 6 matching bases. Germline V gives CDR1 SGHVS, CDR2 FNYEAQ. The CDR3 totals 16 residues. With 5 bases removed from V and 2 bases from J, the gap between germline ends came to 16 bases. CDR3 region: CASSLGGGPPGNTIYF. CDR3 coding DNA: TGTGCCAGCAGCCTGGGCGGGGGCCCTCCTGGAAACACCATATATTTT.

The sample holds a few counts of this clone. The CDR3 region is CASSLTGQMNTEAFF. The CDR3 DNA sequence: TGTGCCAGCAGTTTGACGGGACAGATGAACACTGAAGCTTTCTTT. The chain carries TRBV6-5 and TRBJ1-1; 7 bases are a match to TRBD1. Germline trimming cut 4 bases from V and 0 bases from J; bases unmatched to any gene: 5. The CDR3 extends over 15 amino acids. CDR1 is MNHEY and CDR2 is SVGAGI in the germline V gene.

The genes are TRBV3-1 (or the pseudogene TRBV3-2) and TRBJ1-1; 7 positions match TRBD1. After removal of 2 bases from V and 7 bases from J, the junction contained 10 bases not matched to a gene. Germline V lookup: CDR1 LGHDT, CDR2 YNNKEL (reference sequence). This CDR3 comprises 15 residues. The CDR3 DNA reads as TGTGCCAGCAGCCAATATGCGGGACAGACTAATGAAGCTTTCTTT. This sequence encodes CASSQYAGQTNEAFF.

The chain links TRBV5-1 to TRBJ2-2, with no clear D. Germline assignment: CDR1 SGHRS and CDR2 YFSETQ. The germline V and J ends were trimmed by 5 bases and 4 bases, with 12 bases remaining between them. The CDR3 extends over 14 amino acids. This CDR3 reads CASRPLELTGELFF. CDR3 coding DNA: TGCGCCAGCAGGCCCCTTGAGCTCACCGGGGAGCTGTTTTTT.

About this clone: Distinct nucleotide sequences in the sample also encode this CDR3. The V and J genes are TRBV3-1 (or the pseudogene TRBV3-2) and TRBJ1-1, with D unresolved. The V gene lost 3 bases and the J gene lost 4 bases, with 9 bases spanning the gap. The CDR3 is 13 residues long. CDR1 and CDR2 (germline): LGHDT, YNNKEL (reference sequence). This CDR3 is CASSQNRGTEAFF. In nucleotides, the CDR3 is TGTGCCAGCAGCCAGAACCGGGGCACTGAAGCTTTCTTT.

The V gene is TRBV5-8, the J gene TRBJ1-6, with D possibly TRBD1 on 5 matching bases. The CDR3 is 14 amino acids. V was pared by 4 bases and J by 7 bases, with 12 bases between. Germline V lookup: CDR1 SGHTS, CDR2 YDEGEE. The DNA for the CDR3 is TGTGCCAGCAGCGGTGACAGTTTAAATTCACCCCTCCACTTT. It codes for CASSGDSLNSPLHF.